The T cell receptor (beta chain) described here comes from a study of spatial heterogeneity in lung cancer. The time point here: sample taken at primary tumor resection. Donation came from 70 or so patients with untreated early-stage non-small cell lung cancer. In each case, whole RNA from tumor, nontumor lung or frozen PBMC was sequenced unsorted. Whole-study findings and limits: When ubiquitous and regional expanded TCRs were counted, their numbers tracked ubiquitous and regional nonsynonymous mutations, respectively. It was found that expanded intratumoral alpha and beta TCR counts tracked tumor mutation counts.

Germline V gene data show CDR1 as SGHDT and CDR2 as YYEEEE. The J segment lost 2 bases and the V segment lost 3 bases, leaving 13 bases of the junction unmatched. There are 18 residues in the CDR3. Using its own MiXCR run on the 5' RACE reads, TCRdb lists one record per CDR3 protein. The sample yields 13,000 to 15,000 distinct CDR3 sequences, about 4.4% seen once. To note about this clonotype: What it binds is not known.

The genes are TRBV5-6 and TRBJ2-5; TRBD1 agrees at 10 bases. The sample in question was lung tumor tissue, obtained at surgery. The source of this sequence is a female donor with early-stage non-small cell lung cancer. The CDR3 DNA sequence: TGTGCCAGCAGCTCCGACAGGGGGCGGGGGATTGTTCAAGAGACCCAGTACTTC. This translates into CASSSDRGRGIVQETQYF.